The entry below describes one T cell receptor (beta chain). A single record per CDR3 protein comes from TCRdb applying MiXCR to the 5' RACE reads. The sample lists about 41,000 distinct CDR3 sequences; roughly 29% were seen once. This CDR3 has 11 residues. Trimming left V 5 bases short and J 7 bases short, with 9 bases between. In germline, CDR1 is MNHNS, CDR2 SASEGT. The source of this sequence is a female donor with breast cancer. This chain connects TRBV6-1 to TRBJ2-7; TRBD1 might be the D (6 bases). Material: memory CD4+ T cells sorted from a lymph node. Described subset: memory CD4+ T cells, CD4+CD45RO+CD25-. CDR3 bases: TGTGCCAGCAGTTATACAGGGGAGCAGTACTTC. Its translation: CASSYTGEQYF.